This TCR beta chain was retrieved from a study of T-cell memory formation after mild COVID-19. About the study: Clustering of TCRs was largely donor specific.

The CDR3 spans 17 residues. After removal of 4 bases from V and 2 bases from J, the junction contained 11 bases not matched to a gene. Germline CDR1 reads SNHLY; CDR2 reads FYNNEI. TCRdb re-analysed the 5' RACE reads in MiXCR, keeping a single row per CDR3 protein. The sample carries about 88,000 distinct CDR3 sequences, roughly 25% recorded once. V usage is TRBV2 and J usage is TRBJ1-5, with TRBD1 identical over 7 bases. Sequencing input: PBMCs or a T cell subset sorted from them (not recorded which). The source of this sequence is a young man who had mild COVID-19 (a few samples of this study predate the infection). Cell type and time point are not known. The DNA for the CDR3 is TGTGCCAGCAGTGTGGGTGGAGGGGGCTCTGGCAATCAGCCCCAGCATTTT. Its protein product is CASSVGGGGSGNQPQHF.